This T cell receptor (beta chain) came from a study of T-cell reconstitution after alpha-beta-depleted transplantation in children. Points from the study as a whole: The authors attributed T-cell counts and diversity one year after transplant mostly to newly produced T cells. Several hundred rapidly expanded clones from non-depleted graft cells reportedly supplied alpha-beta T cells about two months post-transplant.

Germline V lookup: CDR1 MGHRA, CDR2 YSYEKL. V was clipped by 4 bases and J by 8 bases; unmatched bases: 7. The CDR3 contains 15 residues. Unique molecular identifiers were incorporated during preparation of the TCRbeta library. Each CDR3 protein gets one entry after TCRdb re-called the PCR reads with MiXCR. In the table there are 200,000 to 250,000 distinct CDR3 sequences, 8.4% of which are singletons. This clonotype was seen only a few times. Its matching antigen is unknown. The rearrangement uses TRBV4-1 and TRBJ2-3; 12 positions match TRBD2. This material consisted of PBMCs, mostly from graft donor cells, taken 360 days after TCRalphabeta/CD19-depleted stem cell transplant. This sequence originates from a male patient between 2 and 15 years old who had a stem cell transplant for acute myeloid leukemia, so the T cells may come from the graft donor. The DNA of the CDR3 is TGCGCCAGCAGCCTGCTAGCGGGAGGGCTGGGTACGCAGTATTTT. Protein sequence: CASSLLAGGLGTQYF.